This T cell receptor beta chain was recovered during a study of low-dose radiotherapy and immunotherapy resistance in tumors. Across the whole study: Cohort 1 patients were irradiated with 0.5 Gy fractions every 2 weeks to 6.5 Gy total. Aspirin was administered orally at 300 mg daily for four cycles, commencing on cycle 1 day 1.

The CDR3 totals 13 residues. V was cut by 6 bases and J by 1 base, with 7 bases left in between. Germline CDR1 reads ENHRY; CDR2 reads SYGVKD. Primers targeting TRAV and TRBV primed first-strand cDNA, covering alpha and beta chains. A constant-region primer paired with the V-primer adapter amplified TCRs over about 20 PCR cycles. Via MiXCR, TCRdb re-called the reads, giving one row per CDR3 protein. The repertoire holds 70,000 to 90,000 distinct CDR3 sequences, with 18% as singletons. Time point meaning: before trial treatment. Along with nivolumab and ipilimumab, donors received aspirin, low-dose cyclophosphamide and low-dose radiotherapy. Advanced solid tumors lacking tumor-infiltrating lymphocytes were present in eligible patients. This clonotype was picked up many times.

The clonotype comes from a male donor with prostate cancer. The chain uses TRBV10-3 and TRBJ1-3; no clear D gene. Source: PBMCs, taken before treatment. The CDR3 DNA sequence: TGTGCCATCAGAGAGCCATCTGGAAACACCATATATTTT. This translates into CAIREPSGNTIYF.